This paragraph reports one TCR beta chain. These data are taken from a study of control samples from healthy donors and cancer patients. CDR1 is SGHVS, CDR2 FQNEAQ, per germline. Trimming shortened V by 3 bases and J by 11 bases, and 16 bases separated the two germline ends. The CDR3 length is 13 residues. Method: immunoSEQ multiplex PCR; TCRdb's copy keeps in-frame clones and lacks some. In the table there are roughly 38,000 clones, around 90% of which are singletons. The clonotype was recovered from a woman aged 45-65 years in good health. The rearrangement joins TRBV7-8 to TRBJ2-5; possible D gene TRBD1, 5 bases. Sequenced input: blood. The chain's CDR3 is CASSLGWQGSQYF. The CDR3 DNA reads as TGTGCCAGCAGCTTGGGATGGCAGGGCAGTCAGTACTTC.